These 10 T cell receptor beta chains were all obtained from the same sample, sequenced in a study of T cell responses to AZD1222 COVID-19 vaccine. Assay: immunoSEQ multiplex PCR; the TCRdb copy retains only in-frame clones and omits some. This sample yields some 150,000 clones, of which 80% to 95% are seen a single time; 3.5% to 4.5% belongs to the top ten. Sequences were derived from peripheral blood, sampled 28 days after the second AZD1222 dose. The receptors were gathered from an adult who received the AZD1222 COVID-19 vaccine.

V and J are TRBV5-6 and TRBJ2-2, with TRBD1 identical over 8 bases. J lost 7 bases, V lost 3 bases, and 8 bases had no gene match. The CDR3 sequence is 15 residues long. Germline CDR1 and CDR2: SGHDT and YYEEEE. Written as DNA, the CDR3 is TGTGCCAGCAGCTCCGGACAGGGCTTTTTCGGGGAGCTGTTTTTT. Translated: CASSSGQGFFGELFF.

The gene calls are TRBV6-2 or TRBV6-3 and TRBJ2-7, with D perhaps given as TRBD1 or TRBD2 (5 bases each). Trimming took 5 bases from V and 6 from J, leaving 17 bases between them. This CDR3 comprises 14 residues. Germline V gene data show CDR1 as MNHEY and CDR2 as SVGEGT. CDR3 amino acids: CASSTGTDFSEQYF. For the CDR3, the DNA is TGTGCCAGCAGTACCGGGACCGATTTCTCCGAGCAGTACTTC.

The V call is TRBV7-6, the J call TRBJ1-2; possibly TRBD1 for D (5 bases). The CDR3 loop spans 13 amino acids. Trimming stripped 4 bases from V and 10 bases from J, with 16 bases between. The germline V gene encodes CDR1 SGHVS and CDR2 FNYEAQ. CDR3: CASSSYRRGDYTF. The CDR3, as DNA: TGTGCCAGCAGCTCGTACAGAAGGGGCGACTACACCTTC. Supplemented by reference TRBV7-6 and TRBJ1-2, the full variable domain reads GAGVSQSPRYKVTKRGQDVALRCDPISGHVSLYWYRQALGQGPEFLTYFNYEAQQDKSGLPNDRFSAERPEGSISTLTIQRTEQRDSAMYRCASSSYRRGDYTFGSGTRLTVV.

The rearrangement uses TRBV24-1 and TRBJ1-3, with D uncertain. CDR3 length: 17 residues. The germline V gene encodes CDR1 KGHDR and CDR2 SFDVKD. V lost 7 bases and J lost 0, with 18 bases in between. The CDR3 DNA reads as TGTGCCACCAGGAAAGCGCGGTGGGGAGACTCTGGAAACACCATATATTTT. Protein: CATRKARWGDSGNTIYF.

This rearrangement joins TRBV28 to TRBJ1-1; no clear D. The CDR3 runs 14 residues. Germline lookup yields CDR1 MDHEN and CDR2 SYDVKM. With 5 bases removed from V and 1 base from J, the gap between germline ends came to 11 bases. The CDR3 protein is CASSPLGENTEAFF. The DNA for the CDR3 is TGTGCCAGCAGTCCCCTCGGAGAGAACACTGAAGCTTTCTTT. The variable domain in full, completed from reference TRBV28 and TRBJ1-1, reads DVKVTQSSRYLVKRTGEKVFLECVQDMDHENMFWYRQDPGLGLRLIYFSYDVKMKEKGDIPEGYSVSREKKERFSLILESASTNQTSMYLCASSPLGENTEAFFGQGTRLTVV.

The J gene is TRBJ1-4, the V gene TRBV4-1; D ambiguous. CDR3 size: 14 residues. Trimming stripped 7 bases from V and 5 bases from J, with 14 bases between. Germline V gene sequence: CDR1 MGHRA, CDR2 YSYEKL. The CDR3 is CASTPLVGNEKLFF. The CDR3 nucleotides are TGCGCCAGCACCCCGCTAGTTGGCAATGAAAAACTGTTTTTT.

The chain combines TRBV4-3 with TRBJ2-5; D possibly uses TRBD1 or TRBD2 (5 bases each). This CDR3 is built from 14 residues. The germline gives CDR1 LGHNA, CDR2 YSLEER. The germline V and J ends were trimmed by 0 bases and 7 bases, with 12 bases remaining between them. The CDR3 bases are TGCGCCAGCAGCCAAGATCGGGGCAGTGGGACCCAGTACTTC. This encodes CASSQDRGSGTQYF.

The gene calls are TRBV5-5 and TRBJ1-1, with TRBD1 matching over 7 bases. The CDR3 covers 15 residues. Trimming at V came to 4 bases and at J to 4 bases, leaving 10 bases not matched to a gene. Per the germline V gene, CDR1 is SGHKS and CDR2 is YYEKEE (reference sequence). For the CDR3, the DNA is TGTGCCAGCAGCGGGGGGACAGTTTTCGGCACTGAAGCTTTCTTT. As protein: CASSGGTVFGTEAFF. The variable domain in full, completed from reference TRBV5-5 and TRBJ1-1, reads DAGVTQSPTHLIKTRGQQVTLRCSPISGHKSVSWYQQVLGQGPQFIFQYYEKEERGRGNFPDRFSARQFPNYSSELNVNALLLGDSALYLCASSGGTVFGTEAFFGQGTRLTVV.

This clone was counted a single time. The chain carries TRBV28 and TRBJ2-7; D may match TRBD1 or TRBD2 (5 bases each). The CDR3 runs 14 residues. Germline assignment: CDR1 MDHEN and CDR2 SYDVKM. V gave up 4 bases and J gave up 4 bases, with 14 bases separating them. Here the CDR3 DNA reads TGTGCCAGCAGTTCCCCGGGACCGGTTTACGAGCAGTACTTC. Protein sequence: CASSSPGPVYEQYF.

V and J are TRBV6-1 and TRBJ1-2; D gene uncertain. V gave up 2 bases and J gave up 8 bases, with 6 bases separating them. CDR1 is MNHNS, CDR2 SASEGT, per germline. The CDR3 totals 11 residues. CDR3: CASSELGGYTF. The CDR3 nucleotides are TGTGCCAGCAGTGAACTGGGGGGCTACACCTTC.